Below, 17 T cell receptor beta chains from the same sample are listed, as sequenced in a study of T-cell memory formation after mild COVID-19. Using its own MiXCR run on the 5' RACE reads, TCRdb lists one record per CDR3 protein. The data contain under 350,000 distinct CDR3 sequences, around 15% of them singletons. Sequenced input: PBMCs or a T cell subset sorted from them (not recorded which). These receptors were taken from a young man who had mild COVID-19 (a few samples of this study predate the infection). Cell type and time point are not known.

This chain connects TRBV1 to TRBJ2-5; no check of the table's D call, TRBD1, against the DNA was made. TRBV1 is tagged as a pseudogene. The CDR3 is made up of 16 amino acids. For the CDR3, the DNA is TGCACCAGCAGCCCTCTCCCGGGACAGGGTAAAGAGACCCAGTACTTC. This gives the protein CTSSPLPGQGKETQYF.

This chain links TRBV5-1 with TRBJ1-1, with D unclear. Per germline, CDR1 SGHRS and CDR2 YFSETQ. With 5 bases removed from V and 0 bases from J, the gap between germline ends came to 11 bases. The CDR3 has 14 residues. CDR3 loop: CASSPVGMNTEAFF. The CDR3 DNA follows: TGCGCCAGCAGTCCGGTAGGGATGAACACTGAAGCTTTCTTT.

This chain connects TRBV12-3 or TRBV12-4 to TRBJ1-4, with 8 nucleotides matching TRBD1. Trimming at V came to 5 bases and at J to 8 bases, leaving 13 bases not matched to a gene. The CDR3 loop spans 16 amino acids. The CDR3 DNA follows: TGTGCCAGCAGTCCCAGAGGACAGGGTAGATTCGAAAAACTGTTTTTT. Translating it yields CASSPRGQGRFEKLFF.

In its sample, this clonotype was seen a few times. CDR3 nucleotide sequence: TGCGCCAGCAGCCAAGATGTTGCGGGGGGAAATGAGCAGTTCTTC. Protein sequence: CASSQDVAGGNEQFF. V gene TRBV4-3 combines with J gene TRBJ2-1; 8 bases fit TRBD2. Trimming at V came to 0 bases and at J to 7 bases, leaving 5 bases not matched to a gene. This CDR3 has 15 residues. CDR1 and CDR2 from the germline V gene are LGHNA and YSLEER.

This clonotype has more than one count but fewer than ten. CDR3 protein: CSASRINSPLHF. The CDR3 region has the DNA TGCAGTGCTAGTCGGATTAATTCACCCCTCCACTTT. The chain links TRBV20-1 to TRBJ1-6; D remains unclear. This CDR3 spans 12 amino acids. Germline V lookup: CDR1 DFQATT, CDR2 SNEGSKA (reference sequence). V lost 3 bases and J 6 bases, leaving 6 bases between the germline ends.

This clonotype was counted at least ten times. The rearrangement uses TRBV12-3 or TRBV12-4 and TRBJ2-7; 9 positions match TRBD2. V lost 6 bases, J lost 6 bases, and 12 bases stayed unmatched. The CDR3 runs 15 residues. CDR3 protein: CASSSASAGGFEQYF. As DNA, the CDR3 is TGTGCCAGCAGCTCAGCCTCAGCGGGGGGCTTCGAGCAGTACTTC.

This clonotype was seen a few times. The CDR3: CASSEAGGSSYNEQFF. The CDR3 DNA reads as TGTGCCAGCAGTGAAGCGGGGGGCTCGTCCTACAATGAGCAGTTCTTC. The chain has TRBV7-9 and TRBJ2-1; 9 bases are shared with TRBD2. CDR1 and CDR2 (germline): SEHNR, FQNEAQ (reference sequence). The CDR3 extends over 16 amino acids. V lost 6 bases and J lost 1; bases outside the gene matches: 7.

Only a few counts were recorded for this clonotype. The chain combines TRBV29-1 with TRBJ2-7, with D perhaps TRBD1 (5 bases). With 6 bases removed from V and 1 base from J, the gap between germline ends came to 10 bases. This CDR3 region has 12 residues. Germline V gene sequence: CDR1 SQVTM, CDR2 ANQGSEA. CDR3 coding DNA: TGCAGCGTCAAGACAGTATCCTACGAGCAGTACTTC. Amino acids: CSVKTVSYEQYF.

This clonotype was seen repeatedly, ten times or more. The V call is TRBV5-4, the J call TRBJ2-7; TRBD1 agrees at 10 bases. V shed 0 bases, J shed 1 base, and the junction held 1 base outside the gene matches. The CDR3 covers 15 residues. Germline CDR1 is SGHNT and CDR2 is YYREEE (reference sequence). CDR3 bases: TGTGCCAGCAGCTTGGTGGGACAGGGGTCCTACGAGCAGTACTTC. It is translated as CASSLVGQGSYEQYF.

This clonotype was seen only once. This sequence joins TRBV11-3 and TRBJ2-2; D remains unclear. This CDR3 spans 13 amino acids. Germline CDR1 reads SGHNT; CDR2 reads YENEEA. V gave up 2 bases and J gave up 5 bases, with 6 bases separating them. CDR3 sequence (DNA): TGTGCCAGCAGCTTAATCTGGACCGGGGAGCTGTTTTTT. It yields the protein CASSLIWTGELFF.

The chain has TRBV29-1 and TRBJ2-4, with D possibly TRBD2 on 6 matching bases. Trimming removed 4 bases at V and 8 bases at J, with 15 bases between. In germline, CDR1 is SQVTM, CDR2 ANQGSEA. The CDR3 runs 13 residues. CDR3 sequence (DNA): TGCAGCGTTGCACCATGGGGGGAAGACATTCAGTACTTC. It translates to CSVAPWGEDIQYF.

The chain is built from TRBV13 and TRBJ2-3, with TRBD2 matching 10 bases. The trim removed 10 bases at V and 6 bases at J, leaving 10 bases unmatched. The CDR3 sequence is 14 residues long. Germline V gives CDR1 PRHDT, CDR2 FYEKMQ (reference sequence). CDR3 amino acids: CATRPSGGPDTQYF. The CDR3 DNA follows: TGTGCCACGCGACCTAGCGGGGGCCCCGATACGCAGTATTTT.

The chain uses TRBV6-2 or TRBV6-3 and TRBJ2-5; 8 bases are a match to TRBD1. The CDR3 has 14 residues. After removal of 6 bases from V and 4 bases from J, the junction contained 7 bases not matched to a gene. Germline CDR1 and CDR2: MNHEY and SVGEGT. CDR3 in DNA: TGTGCCAGCAGACGTGACAGGGGTGGAGAGACCCAGTACTTC. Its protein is CASRRDRGGETQYF.

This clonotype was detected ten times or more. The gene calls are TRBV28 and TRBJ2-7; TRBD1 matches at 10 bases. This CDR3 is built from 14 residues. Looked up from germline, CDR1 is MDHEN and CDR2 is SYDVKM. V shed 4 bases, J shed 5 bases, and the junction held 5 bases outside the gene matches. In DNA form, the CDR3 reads TGTGCCAGCAGTTCCTCCGGGACAGGGGACGAGCAGTACGTC. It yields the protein CASSSSGTGDEQYV.

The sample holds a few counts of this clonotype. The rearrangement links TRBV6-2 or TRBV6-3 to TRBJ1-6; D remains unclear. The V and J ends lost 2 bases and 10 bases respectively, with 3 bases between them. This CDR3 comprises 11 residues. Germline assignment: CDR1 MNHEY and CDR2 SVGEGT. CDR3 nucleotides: TGTGCCAGCAGTTACCTATCACCCCTCCACTTT. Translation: CASSYLSPLHF.

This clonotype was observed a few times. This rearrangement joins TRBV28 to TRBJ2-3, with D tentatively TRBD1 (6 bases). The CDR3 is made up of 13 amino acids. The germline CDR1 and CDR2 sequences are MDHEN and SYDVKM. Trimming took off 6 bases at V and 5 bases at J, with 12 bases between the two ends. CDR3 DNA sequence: TGTGCCAGCAGCGTCAGGGGCAGAGATACGCAGTATTTT. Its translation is CASSVRGRDTQYF.

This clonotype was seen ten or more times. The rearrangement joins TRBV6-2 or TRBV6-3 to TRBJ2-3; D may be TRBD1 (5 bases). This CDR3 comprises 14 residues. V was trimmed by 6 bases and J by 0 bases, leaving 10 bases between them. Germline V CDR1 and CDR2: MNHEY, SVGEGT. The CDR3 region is CASSRDRSTDTQYF. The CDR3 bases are TGTGCCAGCAGCCGTGACAGAAGCACAGATACGCAGTATTTT.